One sample yielded the 12 T cell receptor beta chains listed below, sequenced in a study of cytomegalovirus exposure and HLA in healthy donors. With 60 Vbeta and 13 Jbeta primers, the PCR was carried out. TCRdb's copy holds only in-frame clones and misses some; the assay was immunoSEQ multiplex PCR. The sample records 100,000 or so clones, about three fifths being singletons. The sample taken for sequencing was PBMCs. All receptors come from a woman aged 25 to 39 in good health and CMV-seropositive.

This clone was counted a few times. The chain is built from TRBV7-2 and TRBJ2-7; 14 bases are a match to TRBD2. The CDR3 covers 16 residues. Looked up from germline, CDR1 is SGHTA and CDR2 is FQGNSA. V lost 5 bases and J lost 6; bases outside the gene matches: 9. The CDR3 loop reads CASSPGLAGGPLEQYF. The DNA for the CDR3 is TGTGCCAGCAGCCCAGGACTAGCGGGGGGCCCTCTCGAGCAGTACTTC.

The V and J genes are TRBV7-9 and TRBJ1-2; 7 nucleotides agree with TRBD1. CDR3 size: 17 residues. CDR1 is SEHNR, CDR2 FQNEAQ, per germline (reference sequence). V lost 4 bases, J lost 4 bases, and 15 bases stayed unmatched. CDR3 sequence (DNA): TGTGCCAGCAGCTCACTTACCCAGAGTTACAGGGGCTATGGCTACACCTTC. Amino acids: CASSSLTQSYRGYGYTF.

This clone is a singleton in its sample. The chain recombines TRBV14 with TRBJ1-1; no firm D call. V was cut by 0 bases and J by 4 bases, with 12 bases left in between. This CDR3 is built from 15 residues. Germline V gene lookup returns CDR1 SGHDN and CDR2 FVKESK. The CDR3 reads CASSQDNTRVTEAFF. The DNA of the CDR3 is TGTGCCAGCAGCCAAGACAACACTCGGGTCACTGAAGCTTTCTTT.

This clone was counted a few times. The V and J genes are TRBV7-9 and TRBJ1-2; perhaps TRBD1 as D (5 bases). Trimming removed 3 bases from V and 4 bases from J, with 12 bases in between. The CDR3 spans 14 residues. Germline values: CDR1 SEHNR, CDR2 FQNEAQ (reference sequence). CDR3 in DNA: TGTGCCAGCAGCTTTGGTCAGGGCCCCTATGGCTACACCTTC. Amino acid sequence: CASSFGQGPYGYTF.

This chain links TRBV28 with TRBJ1-1; tentative D call: TRBD1 (5 bases). The CDR3 consists of 15 residues. CDR1 MDHEN and CDR2 SYDVKM come from the germline V gene. V lost 8 bases and J lost 5, with 21 bases in between. CDR3 nucleotides: TGTGCCAGCTATCCGCCGGACAAGGGGATAACTGAAGCTTTCTTT. Amino acid sequence: CASYPPDKGITEAFF.

The V call is TRBV7-3, the J call TRBJ2-1; 7 positions agree with TRBD2. The CDR3 sequence is 16 residues long. Trimming cost V 5 bases and J 5 bases; bases outside gene matches: 12. Germline loops: CDR1 SGHTA, CDR2 FQGTGA. CDR3 amino acids: CASSALSGAGHNEQFF. CDR3 bases: TGTGCCAGCAGCGCCCTCAGCGGGGCGGGGCACAATGAGCAGTTCTTC.

A note on this clone: Germline is not matched at one junction end, which may reflect a read error. The J gene is TRBJ1-1, the V gene TRBV13; tentative D call: TRBD1 (5 bases). Looked up from germline, CDR1 is PRHDT and CDR2 is FYEKMQ (reference sequence). The length of the CDR3 is 14 residues. The CDR3 sequence: CASRRVGGNTEAFF. The CDR3 nucleotides read TGTGCCAGCAGAAGGGTTGGGGGGAACACTGAGGCTTTCTTT.

On this clone itself: Other DNA sequences of this sample code for an identical CDR3. V gene TRBV19 combines with J gene TRBJ2-7; D unclear. Germline V gene lookup returns CDR1 LNHDA and CDR2 SQIVND (reference sequence). The V and J ends lost 0 bases and 0 bases respectively, with 6 bases between them. The CDR3 contains 14 residues. CDR3 nucleotides: TGTGCCAGTAGTATAGAAGTCAGCTCCTACGAGCAGTACTTC. It specifies CASSIEVSSYEQYF.

The rearrangement links TRBV9 to TRBJ1-2; D may be TRBD1 (6 bases). CDR3 length: 14 residues. Looked up from germline, CDR1 is SGDLS and CDR2 is YYNGEE. V was pared by 0 bases and J by 3 bases, with 9 bases between. The DNA of the CDR3 is TGTGCCAGCAGCGTAGCGGCAGGGGACTATGGCTACACCTTC. Translation gives CASSVAAGDYGYTF.

V and J are TRBV5-1 and TRBJ2-6; weak D call: TRBD1 (6 bases). The germline V and J ends were trimmed by 5 bases and 0 bases, with 12 bases remaining between them. This CDR3 is built from 16 residues. CDR1 is SGHRS and CDR2 is YFSETQ in the germline V gene. The CDR3 sequence: CASSPGHNSGANVLTF. The CDR3 region has the DNA TGCGCCAGCAGTCCGGGACACAACTCTGGGGCCAACGTCCTGACTTTC.

The genes are TRBV5-1 and TRBJ2-6; TRBD2 matches 10 bases. The CDR3 runs to 15 residues. The V gene's germline CDR1 is SGHRS and CDR2 YFSETQ. V shed 4 bases, J shed 7 bases, and the junction held 5 bases outside the gene matches. As DNA, the CDR3 is TGCGCCAGCAGCGGGGGACTAGCGCTCGCCAACGTCCTGACTTTC. This translates into CASSGGLALANVLTF.

This chain links TRBV5-1 with TRBJ1-1; D is unclear. CDR1 and CDR2 from the germline V gene are SGHRS and YFSETQ. The CDR3 totals 14 residues. V shed 0 bases and J shed 1 base, with 7 bases lying between them. The CDR3 protein is CASSLVAGNTEAFF. CDR3 nucleotides: TGCGCCAGCAGCTTGGTGGCGGGGAACACTGAAGCTTTCTTT.